This entry concerns a single T cell receptor (beta chain). It has no known antigen specificity. The record has no base qualities; no much larger clone is one base away. The data are from a study of blood T cell repertoires in COVID-19 (dated by TCRdb to 2020 to 2022). The study in broad terms: The collaborator samples originated in the United States, Italy and Spain and spanned the acute and convalescent phases of COVID-19. The prospective study material was composed of cDNA or gDNA derived from T cells, B-cell-depleted T cells, or PBMCs. Subjects who had been exposed to COVID-19, were actively infected with it, or had recovered from it provided the deeply sampled blood TCRbeta repertoires that made up the dataset. The repertoires were released in a freely available public database meant as a resource for research on the immune response to SARS-CoV-2. Samples were obtained from the ongoing ImmuneRACE study (first 160 participants) and from over 1,000 subjects provided by 6 global collaborators. The sample metadata nearly always contained a de-identified subject ID, COVID-19 status, age in years and sex. Where available, HLA class I and class II types were taken from metadata supplied by the sample provider and were not determined by assay-based typing.

TCRbeta CDR3 regions were amplified from genomic DNA by means of the immunoSEQ Assay, a bias-controlled multiplex PCR. Under the source paper's analysis protocol: Nucleated cell counts per sample were estimated from amplification of reference gene primers within the assay. To quantify the absolute abundance of each unique TCRbeta CDR3 rearrangement, sequence reads were collapsed and filtered. For each sample, productive Simpson clonality was calculated by taking the square root of Simpson's diversity index across productive rearrangements. Drawn from immuneACCESS, this table holds only the in-frame rearrangements with V and J called that TCRdb kept. Clones are partly lost; checked studies trace under half to an unresolved V gene and leave the rest unexplained. The DNA was the basis for D and trimming; V, J and clone size are from that table. For this sample the table gives under 450,000 clones, of which 70% to 90% were detected only once. In total, the top ten clones hold roughly 12% of the sample.

The cysteine opens and the phenylalanine closes a CDR3 of 16 amino acids. The only DNA kept is the CDR3, 48 bases in frame from the first base. For CDR1 and CDR2, the germline V gene (reference sequence) lists SEHNR and FQNEAQ. The V end loses 5 bases and the J end loses 0 bases, and a stretch of 14 bases separates them. Overall study outcomes, separate from this receptor: Clinical and demographic metadata were provided uncurated, with the amount varying by source and participant.

One collaborating source in Seattle enrolled patients during active infection and followed them longitudinally through the course of disease. Each collaborating institution followed its own protocols to collect whole blood in K2EDTA tubes. For TCRbeta analysis, collaborators shipped samples as frozen whole blood, isolated PBMCs, or DNA extracted from either of those sample types. The sequence was obtained from a woman aged 45 to 65 with COVID-19, enrolled during active disease. Sequences were obtained from peripheral blood. The chain couples TRBV7-9 to TRBJ1-3; perhaps TRBD1 is the D gene, with 6 bases matching. The nucleotide sequence reads TGTGCCAGCAGCCTCAGGGGCCTAAGCTCTGGAAACACCATATATTTT. Its product reads: CASSLRGLSSGNTIYF.